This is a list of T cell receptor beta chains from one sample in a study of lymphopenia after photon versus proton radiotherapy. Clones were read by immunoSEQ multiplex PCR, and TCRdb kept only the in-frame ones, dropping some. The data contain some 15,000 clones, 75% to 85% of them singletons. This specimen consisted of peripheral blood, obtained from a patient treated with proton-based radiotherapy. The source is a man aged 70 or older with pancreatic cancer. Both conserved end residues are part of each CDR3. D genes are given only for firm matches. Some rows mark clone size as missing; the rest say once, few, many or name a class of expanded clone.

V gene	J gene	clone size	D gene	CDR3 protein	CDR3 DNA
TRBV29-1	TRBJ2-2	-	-	CSGAGWTGELFF	TGCAGCGGGGCAGGGTGGACCGGGGAGCTGTTTTTT
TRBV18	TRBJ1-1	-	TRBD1	CASSPQGAGTEAFF	TGTGCCAGCTCACCACAGGGGGCGGGCACTGAAGCTTTCTTT
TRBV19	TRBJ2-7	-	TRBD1	CASSIRGQGANEQYF	TGTGCCAGTAGTATTAGAGGACAGGGGGCAAACGAGCAGTACTTC
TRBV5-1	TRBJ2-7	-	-	CASSLEDKFYEQYF	TGCGCCAGCAGCTTGGAGGACAAATTCTACGAGCAGTACTTC
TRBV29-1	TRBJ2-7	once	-	CSVGDGIGEQYF	TGCAGCGTTGGGGACGGCATAGGCGAGCAGTACTTC
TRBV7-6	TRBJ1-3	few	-	CASSFGTSGNTIYF	TGTGCCAGCAGCTTTGGGACCTCTGGAAACACCATATATTTT
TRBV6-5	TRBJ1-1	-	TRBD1	CASSGQGTEAFF	TGTGCCAGCAGTGGACAGGGAACTGAAGCTTTCTTT
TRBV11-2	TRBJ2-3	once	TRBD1	CASSFRGQPTDTQYF	TGTGCCAGCAGCTTCCGGGGACAGCCCACAGATACGCAGTATTTT
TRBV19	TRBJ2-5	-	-	CASSMGEETQYF	TGTGCCAGTAGTATGGGGGAAGAGACCCAGTACTTC
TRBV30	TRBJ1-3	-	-	CAWRNSGNTIYF	TGTGCCTGGAGGAACTCTGGAAACACCATATATTTT
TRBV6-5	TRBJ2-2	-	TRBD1	CASSPGQGWVELFF	TGTGCCAGCAGCCCAGGACAGGGTTGGGTGGAGCTGTTTTTT
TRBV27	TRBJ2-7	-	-	CASSSVGLSYEQYF	TGTGCCAGCAGTTCCGTGGGTCTCTCCTACGAGCAGTACTTC
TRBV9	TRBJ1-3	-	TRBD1	CASSVVDRAESGNTIYF	TGTGCCAGCAGCGTGGTGGACAGGGCCGAATCTGGAAACACCATATATTTT
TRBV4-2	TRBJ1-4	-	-	CASSQDPPQATNEKLFF	TGTGCCAGCAGCCAAGATCCTCCCCAAGCAACTAATGAAAAACTGTTTTTT
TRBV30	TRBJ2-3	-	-	CAWSHGRTDTQYF	TGTGCCTGGAGCCACGGGCGCACAGATACGCAGTATTTT
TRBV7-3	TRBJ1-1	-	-	CASSLGGRNTEAFF	TGTGCCAGCAGCTTAGGAGGGAGGAACACTGAAGCTTTCTTT
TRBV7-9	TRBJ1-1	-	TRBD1	CASSSRRQGTAEAFF	TGTGCCAGCAGCTCGAGAAGACAGGGGACGGCTGAAGCTTTCTTT
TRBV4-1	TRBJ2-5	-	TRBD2	CASSQVPSGRRETQYF	TGCGCCAGCAGCCAAGTCCCTAGCGGACGTAGGGAGACCCAGTACTTC
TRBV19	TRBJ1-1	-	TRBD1	CASIPDRGNTEAFF	TGTGCCAGTATTCCGGACAGGGGGAACACTGAAGCTTTCTTT
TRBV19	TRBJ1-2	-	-	CASSSSGQQGLYGYTF	TGTGCCAGTAGTTCCTCAGGCCAACAGGGTCTTTATGGCTACACCTTC
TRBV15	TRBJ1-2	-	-	CATSRDYVGNYGYTF	TGTGCCACCAGCAGAGATTACGTGGGTAACTATGGCTACACCTTC
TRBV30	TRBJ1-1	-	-	CAWKDGLNTEAFF	TGTGCCTGGAAGGACGGACTGAACACTGAAGCTTTCTTT